Presented here are 7 T cell receptor beta chains from one specimen sequenced in a study of blood T cells in healthy people across ages. PCR was performed a second time for 7 to 11 cycles using a sample-barcoded 5' primer and a J-beta primer mix. TCRdb itself ran the 5' RACE reads through MiXCR, one entry per CDR3 protein. The sample lists 800,000 or so distinct CDR3 sequences; roughly 25% were seen once. These records were also assigned to another study, of T cells of mothers and their children.

Sequencing was carried out using blood. Every receptor here comes from a boy aged 5-17 years in good health.

The J gene is TRBJ2-1, the V gene TRBV13; TRBD1 might be the D (6 bases). Germline CDR1 PRHDT, CDR2 FYEKMQ (reference sequence). Trimming took 2 bases from V and 4 from J, leaving 12 bases between them. The CDR3 loop spans 15 amino acids. CDR3 region: CASSLSGESYNEQFF. Written as DNA, the CDR3 is TGTGCCAGCAGCTTATCAGGGGAATCATACAATGAGCAGTTCTTC.

This clonotype turned up a few times. V gene TRBV29-1 combines with J gene TRBJ2-1; D gene ambiguous. The V end lost 7 bases, the J end lost 0 bases, and 13 bases lay between the germline ends. The length of the CDR3 is 14 residues. CDR1 and CDR2 from the germline V gene are SQVTM and ANQGSEA. CDR3 residues: CSGLRNTSYNEQFF. CDR3 DNA sequence: TGCAGCGGACTCCGGAACACCTCCTACAATGAGCAGTTCTTC.

The chain has TRBV9 and TRBJ1-5; TRBD1 might be the D (5 bases). This CDR3 has 13 residues. Trimming removed 4 bases from V and 3 bases from J, with 8 bases in between. Germline lookup yields CDR1 SGDLS and CDR2 YYNGEE. In nucleotides, the CDR3 is TGTGCCAGCAGCCAGGGTTTCAATCAGCCCCAGCATTTT. Translation gives CASSQGFNQPQHF.

This chain links TRBV7-9 with TRBJ1-1, with 11 bases matching TRBD1. This CDR3 contains 13 residues. The V gene's germline CDR1 is SEHNR and CDR2 FQNEAQ (reference sequence). Germline trimming cut 8 bases from V and 5 bases from J; bases unmatched to any gene: 4. The CDR3 reads CASGQGAKTEAFF. The CDR3 DNA reads as TGTGCCAGCGGACAGGGGGCAAAGACTGAAGCTTTCTTT. Based on the CDR3 plus reference TRBV7-9 and TRBJ1-1, the full variable domain is DTGVSQNPRHKITKRGQNVTFRCDPISEHNRLYWYRQTLGQGPEFLTYFQNEAQLEKSRLLSDRFSAERPKGSFSTLEIQRTEQGDSAMYLCASGQGAKTEAFFGQGTRLTVV.

This clonotype was counted a few times. The chain is built from TRBV6-5 and TRBJ2-2; the match to TRBD2 covers 14 bases. The trim removed 2 bases at V and 1 base at J, leaving 0 bases unmatched. The CDR3 has 17 residues. Germline CDR1 MNHEY, CDR2 SVGAGI. The CDR3 reads CASSYGLAGGNTGELFF. CDR3 coding DNA: TGTGCCAGCAGTTACGGACTAGCGGGAGGGAACACCGGGGAGCTGTTTTTT.

V is TRBV28 and J is TRBJ1-4; D is ambiguous. The germline V gene has CDR1 MDHEN and CDR2 SYDVKM. V gave up 5 bases and J gave up 4 bases, with 8 bases separating them. CDR3 length: 13 amino acids. The CDR3 here is CASSLQINEKLFF. CDR3 bases: TGTGCCAGCAGTCTGCAGATTAATGAAAAACTGTTTTTT.

The rearrangement joins TRBV12-3 or TRBV12-4 to TRBJ2-3, with a tentative D call TRBD2 (6 bases). V lost 3 bases and J 14 bases, leaving 24 bases between the germline ends. This CDR3 is 15 amino acids long. The CDR3 coding sequence is TGTGCCAGCAGTTTCGGGGAGGACCGGTTTGGTATCTTGTATTTT. This translates into CASSFGEDRFGILYF.